This TCR beta chain was retrieved from a study of blood T cell repertoires in COVID-19. Study overall: For recovered donors of Cohort 3, there were two negative PCRs, clearance, or symptom resolution. The samples span acute and convalescent COVID-19 from the United States, Italy and Spain. T cells, B-cell-depleted T cells, or PBMCs supplied cDNA or gDNA.

Repertoires were generated with immunoSEQ multiplex PCR, while TCRdb's copy carries only in-frame clones and drops some. The sample records about 190,000 clones, 86% being singletons. The receptor comes from a middle-aged woman in a cohort exposed to, infected with or recovered from COVID-19 (not recorded which). Material for sequencing was PBMCs or T cells enriched from blood (not recorded which).

CDR3 in DNA: TGTGCCAGCAGTTATGTGGGAGTTGGGGCCGGGGAGCTGTTTTTT. This translates into CASSYVGVGAGELFF. The rearrangement links TRBV6-5 to TRBJ2-2, with D perhaps matching TRBD2 (5 bases). The germline V and J ends were trimmed by 3 bases and 6 bases, with 14 bases remaining between them. The germline V gene has CDR1 MNHEY and CDR2 SVGAGI. This CDR3 contains 15 residues.